This T cell receptor (beta chain) appears in the sequencing data of a study of PD-1 blockade in classical Hodgkin lymphoma. Brentuximab vedotin exposure varied among the patients, all of whom had relapsed after autologous stem cell transplantation. Clones were read by immunoSEQ multiplex PCR, and TCRdb kept only the in-frame ones, dropping some. The sample yields about 45,000 clones, roughly three quarters seen once. General observations from the study: Baseline TCR diversity was reportedly lower in newly diagnosed patients than in healthy donors. It was reported as lower still in relapsed/refractory patients. The baseline diversity of complete responders showed similarity to that of newly diagnosed patients.

Remarks on this clone: The antigen remains undetermined.

The sample consisted of peripheral blood mononuclear cells (PBMCs), taken before the second cycle of nivolumab. The TCR sequence derives from a human donor with classical Hodgkin lymphoma.

CDR3 in amino acids: CASSPQGAVDTQYF. Written as DNA, the CDR3 is TGTGCCAGCTCACCCCAGGGGGCGGTAGATACGCAGTATTTT. The chain employs TRBV18 and TRBJ2-3; TRBD1 matches 8 bases. The CDR3 contains 14 residues. The germline CDR1 and CDR2 sequences are KGHSH and LQKENI. V lost 3 bases and J lost 5; bases outside the gene matches: 4. Drawing the rest from reference TRBV18 and TRBJ2-3, the complete variable domain is NAGVMQNPRHLVRRRGQEARLRCSPMKGHSHVYWYRQLPEEGLKFMVYLQKENIIDESGMPKERFSAEFPKEGPSILRIQQVVRGDSAAYFCASSPQGAVDTQYFGPGTRLTVL.